This T cell receptor (beta chain) was obtained from a study of early T cells in non-severe SARS-CoV-2 infection. TCRdb ran MiXCR on the 5' RACE reads and lists one entry per CDR3 protein. The profile shows more than 95,000 distinct CDR3 sequences, under 15% of them singletons. This CDR3 is built from 14 residues. V dropped 0 bases and J dropped 10 bases, with 13 bases sitting between them. Germline CDR1 and CDR2: MGHRA and YSYEKL. The sequenced material came from whole blood. The sequence was collected from an adult who was a healthcare worker with PCR-confirmed SARS-CoV-2 infection or an uninfected control (not recorded which). The rearrangement links TRBV4-1 to TRBJ2-1; D remains unclear. CDR3 loop: CASSQDHRAHEQFF. CDR3 in DNA: TGCGCCAGCAGCCAAGATCACCGGGCCCACGAGCAGTTCTTC.